This TCR beta chain was profiled in a study of cytomegalovirus exposure and HLA in healthy donors. Points from the study as a whole: The investigators catalogued some 150 TCR beta chains as cytomegalovirus-associated.

Clones were read by immunoSEQ multiplex PCR, and TCRdb kept only the in-frame ones, dropping some. The sample includes 100,000 to 150,000 clones, 80% to 90% seen only once; the top ten take around 1.1%. The junction had 9 bases not matched to a gene; V was cut back by 1 base and J by 8 bases. The CDR3 extends over 14 amino acids. Germline lookup yields CDR1 GTSNPN and CDR2 SVGIG (reference sequence). With regard to this clone: Antigen unknown.

Sequenced material: PBMCs. This TCR was sampled from a young woman in good health and CMV-seronegative. The V call is TRBV30, the J call TRBJ1-2; 8 nucleotides line up with TRBD1. The CDR3 DNA reads as TGTGCCTGGAGTGGATCAACAGGGGGTCGGGGCTACACCTTC. It is translated as CAWSGSTGGRGYTF.